The 4 T cell receptor beta chains below were found in one sample sequenced in a study of blood T cell repertoires in COVID-19. Using immunoSEQ multiplex PCR, the repertoire was profiled, and TCRdb retains in-frame clones only, with some absent. The table records 110,000 to 150,000 clones, around 80% of them present only once. Sequencing was performed on peripheral blood. The source of these receptors is a woman aged 45-65 years with acute or convalescent COVID-19.

The chain joins TRBV9 to TRBJ2-2; 8 bases are shared with TRBD1. The V gene's germline CDR1 is SGDLS and CDR2 YYNGEE. The CDR3 has 16 residues. Trimming took 0 bases from V and 6 from J; bases not matched to a gene: 7. The CDR3 DNA sequence: TGTGCCAGCAGCGTAGGGACAGGGACTTTGTCCGGGGAGCTGTTTTTT. As protein: CASSVGTGTLSGELFF. Using reference TRBV9 and TRBJ2-2 for the parts outside the CDR3, the full variable domain is DSGVTQTPKHLITATGQRVTLRCSPRSGDLSVYWYQQSLDQGLQFLIQYYNGEERAKGNILERFSAQQFPDLHSELNLSSLELGDSALYFCASSVGTGTLSGELFFGEGSRLTVL.

The CDR3 here is CASSPLKTAQYF. The DNA for the CDR3 is TGTGCCAGCAGCCCTCTCAAGACTGCCCAGTACTTC. The gene calls are TRBV2 and TRBJ2-5; D unresolved. This CDR3 spans 12 amino acids. CDR1 is SNHLY and CDR2 is FYNNEI in the germline V gene. Trimming cost V 6 bases and J 9 bases, with 14 bases left between them.

This clone was observed a few times. The chain joins TRBV6-6 to TRBJ1-1; the match to TRBD1 covers 9 bases. The CDR3 consists of 12 residues. The V segment lost 8 bases and the J segment 13 bases; nucleotides outside the gene matches: 11. Germline CDR1 is MNHNY and CDR2 is SVGAGI (reference sequence). CDR3 in DNA: TGTGCCAGCGCGTTCGGACAGGGGAGGGATTTCTTT. As protein: CASAFGQGRDFF.

V gene TRBV11-2 combines with J gene TRBJ2-3, with TRBD2 matching 10 bases. The V and J ends lost 5 bases and 6 bases, in that order; junction bases with no gene match: 5. This CDR3 comprises 14 residues. The germline CDR1 and CDR2 sequences are SGHAT and FQNNGV. The CDR3: CASSPTSGDDTQYF. In DNA, the CDR3 is TGTGCCAGCAGCCCCACTAGCGGGGATGATACGCAGTATTTT.